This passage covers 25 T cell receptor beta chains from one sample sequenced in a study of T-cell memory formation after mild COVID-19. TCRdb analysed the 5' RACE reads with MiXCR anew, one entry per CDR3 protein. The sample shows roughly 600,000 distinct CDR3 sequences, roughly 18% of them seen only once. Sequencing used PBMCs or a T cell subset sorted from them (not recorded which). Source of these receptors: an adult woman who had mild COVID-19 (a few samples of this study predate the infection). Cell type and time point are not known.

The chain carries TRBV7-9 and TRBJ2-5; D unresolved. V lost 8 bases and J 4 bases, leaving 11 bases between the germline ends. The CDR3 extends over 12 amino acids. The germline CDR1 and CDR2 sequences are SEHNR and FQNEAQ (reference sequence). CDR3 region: CASGKGRETQYF. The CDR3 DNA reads TGTGCCAGCGGCAAAGGGCGAGAGACCCAGTACTTC.

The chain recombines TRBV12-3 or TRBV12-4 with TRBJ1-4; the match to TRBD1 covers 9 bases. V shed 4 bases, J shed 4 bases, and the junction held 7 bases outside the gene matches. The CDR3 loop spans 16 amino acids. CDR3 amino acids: CASSSTPGQGNEKLFF. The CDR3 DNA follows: TGTGCCAGCAGTTCGACCCCGGGACAGGGTAATGAAAAACTGTTTTTT.

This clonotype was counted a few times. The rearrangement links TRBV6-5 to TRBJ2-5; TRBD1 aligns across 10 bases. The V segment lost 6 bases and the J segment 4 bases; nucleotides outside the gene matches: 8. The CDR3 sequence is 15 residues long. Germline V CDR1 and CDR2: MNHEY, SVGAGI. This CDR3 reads CASRSDRGRRETQYF. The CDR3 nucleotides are TGTGCCAGCAGGAGCGACAGGGGGCGCCGAGAGACCCAGTACTTC.

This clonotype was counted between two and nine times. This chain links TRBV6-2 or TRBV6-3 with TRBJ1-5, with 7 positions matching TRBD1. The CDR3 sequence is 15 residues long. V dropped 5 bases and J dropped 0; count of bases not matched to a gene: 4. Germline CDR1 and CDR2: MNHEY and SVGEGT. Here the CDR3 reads CASSARTGSNQPQHF. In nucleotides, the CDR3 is TGTGCCAGCAGTGCCAGGACAGGTAGCAATCAGCCCCAGCATTTT.

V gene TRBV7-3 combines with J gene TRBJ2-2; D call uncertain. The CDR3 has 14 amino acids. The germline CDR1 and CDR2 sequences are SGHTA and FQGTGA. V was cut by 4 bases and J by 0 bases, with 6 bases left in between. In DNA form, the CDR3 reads TGTGCCAGCAGCTCTAACTCGAACACCGGGGAGCTGTTTTTT. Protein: CASSSNSNTGELFF.

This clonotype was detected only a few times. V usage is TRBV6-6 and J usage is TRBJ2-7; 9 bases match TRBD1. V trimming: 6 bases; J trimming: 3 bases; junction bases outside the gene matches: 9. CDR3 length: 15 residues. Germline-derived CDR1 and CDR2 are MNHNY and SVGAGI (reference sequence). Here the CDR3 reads CASRDKGTGIYEQYF. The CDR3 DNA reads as TGTGCCAGCAGAGACAAGGGGACAGGGATCTACGAGCAGTACTTC.

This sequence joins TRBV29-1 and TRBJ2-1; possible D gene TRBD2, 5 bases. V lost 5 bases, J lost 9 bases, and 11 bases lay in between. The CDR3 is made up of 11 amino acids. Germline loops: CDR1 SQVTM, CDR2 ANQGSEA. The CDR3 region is CSVSGFFEQFF. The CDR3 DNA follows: TGCAGCGTTTCGGGATTTTTTGAGCAGTTCTTC.

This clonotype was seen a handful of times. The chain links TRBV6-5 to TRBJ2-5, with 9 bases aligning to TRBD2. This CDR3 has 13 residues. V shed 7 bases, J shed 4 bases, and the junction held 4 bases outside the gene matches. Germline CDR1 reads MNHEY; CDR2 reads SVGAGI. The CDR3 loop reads CASTNSGRETQYF. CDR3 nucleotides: TGTGCCAGCACCAATAGCGGGAGAGAGACCCAGTACTTC.

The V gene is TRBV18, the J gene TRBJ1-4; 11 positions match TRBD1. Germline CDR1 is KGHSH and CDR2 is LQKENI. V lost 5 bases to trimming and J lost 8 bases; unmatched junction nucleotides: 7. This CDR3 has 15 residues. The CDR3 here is CASSGGQGAREKLFF. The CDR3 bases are TGTGCCAGCTCAGGAGGACAGGGGGCCCGCGAAAAACTGTTTTTT.

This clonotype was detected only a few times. In DNA, the CDR3 is TGTGCCGGGGGCAGGGCGAGCACAGATACGCAGTATTTT. Translated, it gives CAGGRASTDTQYF. This chain joins TRBV30 and TRBJ2-3, with a weak D call TRBD1 (6 bases). With 8 bases removed from V and 0 bases from J, the gap between germline ends came to 12 bases. This CDR3 contains 13 residues. Germline values: CDR1 GTSNPN, CDR2 SVGIG (reference sequence).

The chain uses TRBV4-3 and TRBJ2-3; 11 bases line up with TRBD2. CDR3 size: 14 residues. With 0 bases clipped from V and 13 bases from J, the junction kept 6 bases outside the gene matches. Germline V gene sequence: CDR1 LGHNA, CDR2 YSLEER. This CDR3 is CASSQELAGGREYF. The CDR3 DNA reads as TGCGCCAGCAGCCAAGAGCTAGCGGGAGGCCGGGAGTATTTT.

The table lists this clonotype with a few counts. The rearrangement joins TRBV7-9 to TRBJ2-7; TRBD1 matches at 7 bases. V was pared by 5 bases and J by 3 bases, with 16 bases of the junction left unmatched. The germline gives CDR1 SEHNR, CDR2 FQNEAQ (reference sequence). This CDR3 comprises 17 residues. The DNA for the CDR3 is TGTGCCAGCAGCCTTCAGCCTTGGGAGACAGGGCGCTACGAGCAGTACTTC. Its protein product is CASSLQPWETGRYEQYF.

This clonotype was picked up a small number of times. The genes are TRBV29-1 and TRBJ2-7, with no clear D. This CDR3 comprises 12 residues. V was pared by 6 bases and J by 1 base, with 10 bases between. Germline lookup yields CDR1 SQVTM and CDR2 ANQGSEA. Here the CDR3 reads CSVVDGSYEQYF. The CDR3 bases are TGCAGCGTAGTGGACGGGTCCTACGAGCAGTACTTC.

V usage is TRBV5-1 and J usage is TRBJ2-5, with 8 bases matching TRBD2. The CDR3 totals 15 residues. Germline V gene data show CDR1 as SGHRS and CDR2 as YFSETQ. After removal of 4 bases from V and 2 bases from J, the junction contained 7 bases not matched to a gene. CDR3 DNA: TGCGCCAGCAGCCTCCCGGAGCGGGGGCAAGAGACCCAGTACTTC. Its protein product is CASSLPERGQETQYF.

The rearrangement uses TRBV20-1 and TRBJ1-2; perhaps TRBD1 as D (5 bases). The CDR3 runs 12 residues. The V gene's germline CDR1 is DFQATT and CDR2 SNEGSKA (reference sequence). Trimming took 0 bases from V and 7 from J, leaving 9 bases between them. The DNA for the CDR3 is TGCAGTGCTAGAGATTCAGGGTCTGGCTACACCTTC. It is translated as CSARDSGSGYTF.

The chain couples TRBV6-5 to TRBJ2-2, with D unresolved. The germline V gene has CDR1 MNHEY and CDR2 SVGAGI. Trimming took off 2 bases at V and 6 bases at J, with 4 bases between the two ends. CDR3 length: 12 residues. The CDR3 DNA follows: TGTGCCAGCAGTTACGCCGCCGGGGAGCTGTTTTTT. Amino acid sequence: CASSYAAGELFF.

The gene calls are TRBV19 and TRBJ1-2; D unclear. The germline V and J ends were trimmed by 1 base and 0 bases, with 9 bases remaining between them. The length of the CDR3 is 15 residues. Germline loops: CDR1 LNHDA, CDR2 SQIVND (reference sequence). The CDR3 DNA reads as TGTGCCAGTAGTATAGGGAAGGTTACTAACTATGGCTACACCTTC. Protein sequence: CASSIGKVTNYGYTF.

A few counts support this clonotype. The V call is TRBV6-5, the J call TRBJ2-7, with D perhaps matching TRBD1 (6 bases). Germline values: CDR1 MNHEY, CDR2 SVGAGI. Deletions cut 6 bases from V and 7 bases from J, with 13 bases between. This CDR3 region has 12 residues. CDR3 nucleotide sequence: TGTGCCAGCAGAAAACAGGGTAAAGAGCAGTACTTC. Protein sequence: CASRKQGKEQYF.

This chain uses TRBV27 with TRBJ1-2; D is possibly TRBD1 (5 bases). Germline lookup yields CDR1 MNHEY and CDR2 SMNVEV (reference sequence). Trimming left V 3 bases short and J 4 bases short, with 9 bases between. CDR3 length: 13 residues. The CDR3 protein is CASSFAGTYGYTF. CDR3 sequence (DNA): TGTGCCAGCAGTTTTGCAGGGACCTATGGCTACACCTTC.

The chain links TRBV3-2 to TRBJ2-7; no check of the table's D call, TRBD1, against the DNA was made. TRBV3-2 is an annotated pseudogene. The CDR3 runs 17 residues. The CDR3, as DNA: TGTGCCAGCAGCCATCGCCAGCCGGGACAGGGGGACTACGAGCAGTACTTC. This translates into CASSHRQPGQGDYEQYF.

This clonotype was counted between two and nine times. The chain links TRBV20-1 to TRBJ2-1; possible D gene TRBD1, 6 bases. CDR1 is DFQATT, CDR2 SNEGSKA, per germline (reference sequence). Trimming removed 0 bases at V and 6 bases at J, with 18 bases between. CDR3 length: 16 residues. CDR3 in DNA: TGCAGTGCTAGAGATAGGAAGAGGGGGTTCCCCAATGAGCAGTTCTTC. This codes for CSARDRKRGFPNEQFF.

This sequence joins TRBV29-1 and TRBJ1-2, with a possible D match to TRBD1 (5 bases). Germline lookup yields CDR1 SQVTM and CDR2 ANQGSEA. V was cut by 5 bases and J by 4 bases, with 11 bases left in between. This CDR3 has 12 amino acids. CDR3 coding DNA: TGCAGCGTTTTTTGGGACGGCTATGGCTACACCTTC. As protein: CSVFWDGYGYTF.

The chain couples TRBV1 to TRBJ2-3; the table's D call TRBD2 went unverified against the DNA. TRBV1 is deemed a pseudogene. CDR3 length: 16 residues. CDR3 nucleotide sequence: TGCACCAGCAGCCAACTACTAGCGGGAGCCCCGGATACGCAGTATTTT. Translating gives CTSSQLLAGAPDTQYF.

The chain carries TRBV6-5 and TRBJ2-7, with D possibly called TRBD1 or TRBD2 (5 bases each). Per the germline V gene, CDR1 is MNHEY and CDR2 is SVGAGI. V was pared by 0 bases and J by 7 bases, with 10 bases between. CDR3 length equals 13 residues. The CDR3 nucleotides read TGTGCCAGCAGTTACTCGAAGGGGAGTGAGCAGTACTTC. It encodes CASSYSKGSEQYF.

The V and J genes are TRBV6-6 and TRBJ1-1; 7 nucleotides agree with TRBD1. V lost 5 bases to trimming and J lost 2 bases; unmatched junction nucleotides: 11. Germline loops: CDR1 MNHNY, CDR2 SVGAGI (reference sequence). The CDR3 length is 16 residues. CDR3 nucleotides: TGTGCCAGCAGTCAAGGACAGGAATACTTCAACACTGAAGCTTTCTTT. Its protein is CASSQGQEYFNTEAFF.